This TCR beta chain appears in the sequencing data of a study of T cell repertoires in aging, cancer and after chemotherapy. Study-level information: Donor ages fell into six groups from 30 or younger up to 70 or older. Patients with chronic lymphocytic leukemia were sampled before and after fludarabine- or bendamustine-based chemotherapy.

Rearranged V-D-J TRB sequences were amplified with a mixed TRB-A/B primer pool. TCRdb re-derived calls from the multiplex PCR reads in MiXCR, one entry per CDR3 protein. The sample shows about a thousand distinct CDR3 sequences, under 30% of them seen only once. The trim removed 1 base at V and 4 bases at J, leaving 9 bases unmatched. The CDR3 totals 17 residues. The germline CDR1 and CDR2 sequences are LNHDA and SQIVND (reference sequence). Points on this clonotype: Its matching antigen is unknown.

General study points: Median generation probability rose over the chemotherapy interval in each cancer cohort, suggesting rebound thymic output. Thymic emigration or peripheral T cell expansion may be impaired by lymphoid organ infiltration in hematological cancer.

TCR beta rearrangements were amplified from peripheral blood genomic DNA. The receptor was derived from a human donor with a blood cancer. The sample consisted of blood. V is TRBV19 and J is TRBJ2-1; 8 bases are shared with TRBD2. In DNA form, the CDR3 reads TGTGCCAGTAGTATAGCTTTGTTAGCGGGAAGGTACAATGAGCAGTTCTTC. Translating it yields CASSIALLAGRYNEQFF. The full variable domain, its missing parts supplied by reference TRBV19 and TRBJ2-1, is DGGITQSPKYLFRKEGQNVTLSCEQNLNHDAMYWYRQDPGQGLRLIYYSQIVNDFQKGDIAEGYSVSREKKESFPLTVTSAQKNPTAFYLCASSIALLAGRYNEQFFGPGTRLTVL.